Given below is one T cell receptor (beta chain) in context. The antigen is not known. The sample originates from a study of T cell responses to AZD1222 COVID-19 vaccine. Points from the study as a whole: Per reports, nearly half of all spike-specific TCRs target regions that are unmutated in variants.

Combined were second doses at about 4 or about 12 weeks. Using immunoSEQ multiplex PCR, the repertoire was profiled, and TCRdb retains in-frame clones only, with some absent. Of over 75,000 clones in the sample, approximately 90% are singletons; the top ten hold around 10%. This CDR3 is 15 amino acids long. CDR1 SGHAT and CDR2 FQDESV come from the germline V gene (reference sequence). The V and J ends lost 5 bases and 9 bases, in that order; junction bases with no gene match: 12. The input for sequencing was peripheral blood, taken 28 days after the second AZD1222 dose. The receptor was derived from an adult who received the AZD1222 COVID-19 vaccine. This chain links TRBV11-1 with TRBJ2-1; 8 bases are shared with TRBD1. The CDR3 DNA is TGTGCCAGCAGCGCCCGACAGGGGATTGCGGGTGAGCAGTTCTTC. This codes for CASSARQGIAGEQFF.